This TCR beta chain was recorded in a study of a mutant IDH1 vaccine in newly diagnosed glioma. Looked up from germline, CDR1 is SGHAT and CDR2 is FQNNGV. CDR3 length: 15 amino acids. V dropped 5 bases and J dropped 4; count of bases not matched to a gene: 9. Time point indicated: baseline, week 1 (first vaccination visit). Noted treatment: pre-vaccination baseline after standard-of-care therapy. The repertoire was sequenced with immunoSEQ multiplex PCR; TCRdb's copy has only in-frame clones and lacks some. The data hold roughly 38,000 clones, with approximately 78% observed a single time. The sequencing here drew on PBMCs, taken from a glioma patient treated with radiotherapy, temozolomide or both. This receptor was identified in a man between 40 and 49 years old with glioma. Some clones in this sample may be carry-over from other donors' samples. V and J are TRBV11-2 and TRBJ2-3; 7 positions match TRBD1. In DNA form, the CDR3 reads TGTGCCAGCAGCCAAGCTACAGGGGTCCCAGATACGCAGTATTTT. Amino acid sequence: CASSQATGVPDTQYF. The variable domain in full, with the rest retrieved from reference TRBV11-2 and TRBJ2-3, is EAGVAQSPRYKIIEKRQSVAFWCNPISGHATLYWYQQILGQGPKLLIQFQNNGVVDDSQLPKDRFSAERLKGVDSTLKIQPAKLEDSAVYLCASSQATGVPDTQYFGPGTRLTVL.